The 27 T cell receptor beta chains below were found in one sample sequenced in a study of T cell changes during pregnancy in multiple sclerosis. Clones were sequenced by immunoSEQ multiplex PCR, and TCRdb holds only the in-frame ones, with some missing. The repertoire holds around 80,000 clones, approximately 90% seen once, with 2.5% to 3% in the top ten. The sequencing here drew on peripheral blood, taken before pregnancy. These receptors all stem from a female donor with multiple sclerosis, enrolled in a pregnancy study.

The chain carries TRBV19 and TRBJ2-7; TRBD1 agrees at 9 bases. Germline CDR1 is LNHDA and CDR2 is SQIVND (reference sequence). With V trimmed by 6 bases and J by 0 bases, 3 bases remained unmatched. This CDR3 region has 14 residues. This CDR3 is CASRGQGSSYEQYF. CDR3 bases: TGTGCCAGTAGGGGACAGGGAAGCTCCTACGAGCAGTACTTC.

V gene TRBV27 combines with J gene TRBJ2-7; 9 bases fit TRBD1. CDR3 size: 13 residues. The J segment lost 7 bases and the V segment lost 8 bases, leaving 9 bases of the junction unmatched. The germline gives CDR1 MNHEY, CDR2 SMNVEV (reference sequence). CDR3 sequence reads: CASSRDRVFEQYF. Written as DNA, the CDR3 is TGTGCCAGCTCTAGGGACAGGGTTTTTGAGCAGTACTTC.

The V call is TRBV7-8, the J call TRBJ2-7; no reliable D call. The germline V gene encodes CDR1 SGHVS and CDR2 FQNEAQ. Between the trimmed V and J ends, which lost 6 bases and 5 bases, there was a span of 23 bases. The CDR3 spans 16 residues. As DNA, the CDR3 is TGTGCCAGCAGTCCAGATCATTCCCCCAGGTTTAACGAGCAGTACTTC. Protein sequence: CASSPDHSPRFNEQYF.

The chain links TRBV6-1 to TRBJ1-1, with D unclear. Germline-derived CDR1 and CDR2 are MNHNS and SASEGT. CDR3 size: 11 residues. V shed 7 bases and J shed 0 bases, with 3 bases lying between them. The DNA of the CDR3 is TGTGCCAGCATATTGAACACTGAAGCTTTCTTT. It specifies CASILNTEAFF.

V usage is TRBV13 and J usage is TRBJ2-2; a possible D gene is TRBD2 (6 bases). The CDR3 contains 14 residues. Germline V lookup: CDR1 PRHDT, CDR2 FYEKMQ (reference sequence). Deletions cut 7 bases from V and 1 base from J, with 10 bases between. The CDR3 protein is CASTPGLNTGELFF. For the CDR3, the DNA is TGTGCCAGCACCCCGGGACTGAACACCGGGGAGCTGTTTTTT.

Points on this clone: At one end, the junction sequence differs from germline, possibly due to a read error. The V gene is TRBV5-1, the J gene TRBJ2-7; 11 nucleotides line up with TRBD2. This CDR3 is built from 14 residues. CDR1 and CDR2 from the germline V gene are SGHRS and YFSETQ. The CDR3 loop reads CASSLGTSGYKQYF. As DNA, the CDR3 is TGCGCCAGCAGCCTAGGGACTAGCGGCTACAAGCAGTACTTC. The variable domain in full, with the rest retrieved from reference TRBV5-1 and TRBJ2-7, is KAGVTQTPRYLIKTRGQQVTLSCSPISGHRSVSWYQQTPGQGLQFLFEYFSETQRNKGNFPGRFSGRQFSNSRSEMNVSTLELGDSALYLCASSLGTSGYKQYFGPGTRLTVT.

V usage is TRBV7-9 and J usage is TRBJ2-2; D gene ambiguous. V was shortened by 6 bases and J by 1 base, with 3 bases between the two germline ends. The germline V gene encodes CDR1 SEHNR and CDR2 FQNEAQ (reference sequence). The CDR3 is 12 residues long. The CDR3 DNA reads TGTGCCAGCAGTCGGAACACCGGGGAGCTGTTTTTT. Its protein is CASSRNTGELFF.

The chain carries TRBV6-5 and TRBJ1-3, with D perhaps matching TRBD1 (5 bases). CDR1 is MNHEY and CDR2 is SVGAGI in the germline V gene. The V end was cut by 4 bases, the J end by 0 bases, with 10 bases between. This CDR3 has 15 amino acids. The CDR3 here is CASSLTGVSGNTIYF. The CDR3 nucleotides read TGTGCCAGCAGTTTAACAGGTGTCTCTGGAAACACCATATATTTT.

The J gene is TRBJ1-2, the V gene TRBV7-2; tentatively, D is TRBD1 (5 bases). This CDR3 spans 14 amino acids. V shed 3 bases and J shed 7 bases, with 15 bases lying between them. Germline CDR1 reads SGHTA; CDR2 reads FQGNSA. CDR3 nucleotide sequence: TGTGCCAGCAGCTTCCCGGGGGGGATAAGTGGCTACACCTTC. The encoded protein is CASSFPGGISGYTF.

The gene calls are TRBV9 and TRBJ2-1; TRBD2 is a possible D gene (6 bases). The CDR3 is 16 amino acids. V was cut by 2 bases and J by 7 bases, with 19 bases left in between. Germline assignment: CDR1 SGDLS and CDR2 YYNGEE. The CDR3 region is CASSVSQTRMDNEQFF. CDR3 sequence (DNA): TGTGCCAGCAGCGTTTCTCAGACTAGAATGGATAATGAGCAGTTCTTC. Using reference TRBV9 and TRBJ2-1 for the parts outside the CDR3, the full variable domain is DSGVTQTPKHLITATGQRVTLRCSPRSGDLSVYWYQQSLDQGLQFLIQYYNGEERAKGNILERFSAQQFPDLHSELNLSSLELGDSALYFCASSVSQTRMDNEQFFGPGTRLTVL.

The CDR3 nucleotides read TGTGCCAGCAGCCAAGTTGGGACTAGCGGGAGGGCGATTGAGCAGTTCTTC. It specifies CASSQVGTSGRAIEQFF. The chain combines TRBV4-2 with TRBJ2-1; TRBD2 matches at 16 bases. The CDR3 length is 17 residues. The ends lost 1 base at V and 9 bases at J; junction bases unmatched: 6. Germline V gene sequence: CDR1 LGHNA, CDR2 YNFKEQ.

The chain has TRBV7-2 and TRBJ2-5; TRBD2 aligns across 10 bases. Germline V lookup: CDR1 SGHTA, CDR2 FQGNSA. The CDR3 is 16 residues long. V trimming: 1 base; J trimming: 5 bases; junction bases outside the gene matches: 7. CDR3 sequence (DNA): TGTGCCAGCAGCTTAGTTCCTAGCGGGAGAAGTGAGACCCAGTACTTC. Translation gives CASSLVPSGRSETQYF.

J is TRBJ2-2 and V is TRBV28, with 8 bases fitting TRBD1. Trimming cost V 3 bases and J 6 bases; bases outside gene matches: 6. The CDR3 totals 15 residues. CDR1 MDHEN and CDR2 SYDVKM come from the germline V gene. CDR3 residues: CASSFQLQGAGELFF. The CDR3 DNA follows: TGTGCCAGCAGTTTTCAATTACAGGGGGCCGGGGAGCTGTTTTTT.

This clone showed up just once. The chain recombines TRBV15 with TRBJ2-3, with TRBD2 identical over 9 bases. Germline V gene sequence: CDR1 LNHNV, CDR2 YYDKDF (reference sequence). V shed 0 bases and J 9 bases; nucleotides not matched to a gene: 13. The CDR3 contains 17 residues. Written as DNA, the CDR3 is TGTGCCACCAGCAGAGATTCGCTGGCGGGAGGGACTACGACGCAGTATTTT. Its protein product is CATSRDSLAGGTTTQYF.

The chain joins TRBV19 to TRBJ1-5; D perhaps matches TRBD1 (5 bases). The germline V gene encodes CDR1 LNHDA and CDR2 SQIVND (reference sequence). The CDR3 runs 15 residues. The V and J ends lost 7 bases and 0 bases respectively, with 13 bases between them. The CDR3 DNA sequence: TGTGCCAGTATCGGGACTTATTATAGCAATCAGCCCCAGCATTTT. Protein product: CASIGTYYSNQPQHF.

The gene calls are TRBV28 and TRBJ1-2, with 7 bases lining up with TRBD1. The length of the CDR3 is 16 residues. V shed 2 bases and J 6 bases; nucleotides not matched to a gene: 12. Germline V gene data show CDR1 as MDHEN and CDR2 as SYDVKM. CDR3 nucleotides: TGTGCCAGCAGTTTAGCCTACTCCAGGGGGGAAGATGGCTACACCTTC. Protein: CASSLAYSRGEDGYTF.

The chain joins TRBV4-3 to TRBJ2-1; maybe TRBD2 (5 bases). Trimming cost V 0 bases and J 3 bases, with 12 bases left between them. The CDR3 loop spans 16 amino acids. Germline lookup yields CDR1 LGHNA and CDR2 YSLEER. The CDR3 DNA sequence: TGCGCCAGCAGCCAAGATTTCCGGGGAATCTACAATGAGCAGTTCTTC. Amino acid sequence: CASSQDFRGIYNEQFF.

This clone was seen a single time. The chain employs TRBV28 and TRBJ2-1; no definite D call. Trimming shortened V by 5 bases and J by 10 bases, and 15 bases separated the two germline ends. Germline lookup yields CDR1 MDHEN and CDR2 SYDVKM. This CDR3 has 13 residues. Here the CDR3 reads CASSAPGPGEQFF. The CDR3, as DNA: TGTGCCAGCAGTGCTCCGGGTCCCGGCGAGCAGTTCTTC.

The chain uses TRBV29-1 and TRBJ2-1; 9 bases are shared with TRBD1. Germline lookup yields CDR1 SQVTM and CDR2 ANQGSEA. This CDR3 is 13 amino acids long. V lost 4 bases and J lost 6; bases outside the gene matches: 4. The CDR3 DNA reads TGCAGCGTTGGGGACAGGGTCACCAATGAGCAGTTCTTC. Protein product: CSVGDRVTNEQFF.

This clone was recorded once. The CDR3 sequence: CASSVRPWGGTEAFF. CDR3 DNA sequence: TGTGCCAGCAGTGTACGCCCATGGGGAGGAACTGAAGCTTTCTTT. The chain combines TRBV2 with TRBJ1-1, with unresolved D. V lost 4 bases to trimming and J lost 5 bases, with 17 bases between them. This CDR3 is 15 amino acids long. CDR1 SNHLY and CDR2 FYNNEI come from the germline V gene.

In DNA, the CDR3 is TGTGCCAGCAGCGTAGACGGCGGTTCCTACAATGAGCAGTTCTTC. This encodes CASSVDGGSYNEQFF. This chain joins TRBV9 and TRBJ2-1; no clear D. This CDR3 comprises 15 residues. From germline, CDR1 is SGDLS and CDR2 YYNGEE. Between the trimmed V and J ends, which lost 0 bases and 1 base, there was a span of 8 bases.

This clone is a singleton in its sample. For the CDR3, the DNA is TGCGCCAGCAGCGGTGGACAGGGAAACTACGAGCAGTACTTC. Protein product: CASSGGQGNYEQYF. The chain couples TRBV5-1 to TRBJ2-7; 8 bases align to TRBD1. The V gene's germline CDR1 is SGHRS and CDR2 YFSETQ. J gave up 3 bases and V 4 bases, and 6 bases lay outside the gene matches. The CDR3 runs 14 residues. The whole variable domain, remainder taken from reference TRBV5-1 and TRBJ2-7, is KAGVTQTPRYLIKTRGQQVTLSCSPISGHRSVSWYQQTPGQGLQFLFEYFSETQRNKGNFPGRFSGRQFSNSRSEMNVSTLELGDSALYLCASSGGQGNYEQYFGPGTRLTVT.

This sequence joins TRBV6-5 and TRBJ1-3, with a weak D call TRBD1 (5 bases). Germline-derived CDR1 and CDR2 are MNHEY and SVGAGI. Trimming removed 4 bases from V and 3 bases from J, with 16 bases in between. The CDR3 length is 16 residues. CDR3 amino acids: CASSSQGPGLGNTIYF. Written as DNA, the CDR3 is TGTGCCAGCAGTTCCCAGGGTCCGGGCCTTGGAAACACCATATATTTT.

CDR3 nucleotides: TGTGCCAGCAGCCACGGGGAGCGCTCAGATGAGACCCAGTACTTC. Protein product: CASSHGERSDETQYF. The chain couples TRBV5-4 to TRBJ2-5, with D perhaps TRBD2 (5 bases). Germline assignment: CDR1 SGHNT and CDR2 YYREEE (reference sequence). The CDR3 spans 15 residues. V was pared by 4 bases and J by 5 bases, with 18 bases between.

The V and J genes are TRBV30 and TRBJ2-7; a weak D match, TRBD1 (6 bases). Trimming pared 4 bases from V and 7 bases from J, leaving 17 bases between. The V gene's germline CDR1 is GTSNPN and CDR2 SVGIG (reference sequence). The CDR3 covers 13 residues. The CDR3 sequence: CAWKGQGLGEQYF. The CDR3 coding sequence is TGTGCCTGGAAGGGGCAGGGGTTGGGGGAGCAGTACTTC.

This sequence joins TRBV30 and TRBJ2-2; the D is unclear. Trimming removed 5 bases from V and 3 bases from J, with 10 bases in between. Germline V gives CDR1 GTSNPN, CDR2 SVGIG (reference sequence). The CDR3 spans 13 residues. This chain's CDR3 is CAWRPGYTGELFF. CDR3 nucleotides: TGTGCCTGGCGTCCGGGTTACACCGGGGAGCTGTTTTTT.

The sample holds one count of this clone. The rearrangement links TRBV7-9 to TRBJ1-2, with D hard to call. Germline lookup yields CDR1 SEHNR and CDR2 FQNEAQ (reference sequence). The CDR3 consists of 10 residues. Trimming removed 11 bases at V and 8 bases at J, with 12 bases between. This CDR3 is CAGAEGGYTF. The CDR3 nucleotides read TGTGCCGGTGCGGAGGGAGGCTACACCTTC.